The rows below give T cell receptor beta chains drawn from one sample of a study of T cell responses to AZD1222 COVID-19 vaccine. Clones were sequenced by immunoSEQ multiplex PCR, and TCRdb holds only the in-frame ones, with some missing. In the table there are more than 70,000 clones, roughly 84% of which are singletons. Sequences were derived from peripheral blood, sampled on day 0 of AZD1222 vaccination. Every receptor here comes from an adult in good health. CDR3s include the opening cysteine and the closing phenylalanine or tryptophan.

CDR3	V	J
CASSLGSGLRETQYF	TRBV6-5	TRBJ2-5
CSVSPTGRNTEAFF	TRBV29-1	TRBJ1-1
CASSQLALSHNEQFF	TRBV6-5	TRBJ2-1
CASSSGDIGRDTQYF	TRBV5-1	TRBJ2-3
CASSLGWTGEGDTQYF	TRBV5-1	TRBJ2-3
CASSVGGVNSYEQYF	TRBV28	TRBJ2-7
CSASIPRNYGYTF	TRBV20-1	TRBJ1-2
CASSAGQGVVETQYF	TRBV9	TRBJ2-5
CASSPPEGNTIYF	TRBV28	TRBJ1-3
CASSEIQGTSYEQYF	TRBV2	TRBJ2-7
CASSYSSKGADTGELFF	TRBV6-2/TRBV6-3	TRBJ2-2
CASSLDSHNEQFF	TRBV11-1	TRBJ2-1
CASSQAPTEETQYF	TRBV4-3	TRBJ2-5
CASSFSRGDTEAFF	TRBV18	TRBJ1-1
CASSSTDGYTEAFF	TRBV7-3	TRBJ1-1
CASSLGGVTSTDTQYF	TRBV5-1	TRBJ2-3
CASAGSYEQYF	TRBV28	TRBJ2-7
CASSPGGNTGELFF	TRBV9	TRBJ2-2
CASSRSQLAVGETQYF	TRBV11-2	TRBJ2-5
CSVELEATTNTEAFF	TRBV29-1	TRBJ1-1
CASSLVGAPNQPQHF	TRBV5-1	TRBJ1-5
CASIPFRTGGRGNQPQHF	TRBV10-1	TRBJ1-5
CASSLPTSGENNEQFF	TRBV5-1	TRBJ2-1
CARSYTPGQASYEQYF	TRBV2	TRBJ2-7
CASSQEGRGYTF	TRBV4-3	TRBJ1-2